This T cell receptor beta chain was identified in a study of T cell responses to AZD1222 COVID-19 vaccine. Pooled in the analysis were second doses at about 4 or about 12 weeks. This CDR3 comprises 11 residues. V was pared by 7 bases and J by 3 bases, with 6 bases between. CDR1 is LNHDA, CDR2 SQIVND, per germline (reference sequence). Of note for this clone: Its antigen is still unknown.

Findings and limits, study-wide: CD4 TCRs associated with vaccination spanned spike, dominating at 160-218 and 743-854. There were mostly white British donors and more females than males, and clonal diversity was possibly underestimated.

TCRdb's table, derived via immunoSEQ multiplex PCR, lists solely in-frame clones and lacks some. The sample includes 90,000 to 150,000 clones, about nine tenths of them seen just once. J is TRBJ2-5 and V is TRBV19; D unclear. The sample here was peripheral blood, taken 28 days after the second AZD1222 dose. This sequence originates from an adult who received the AZD1222 COVID-19 vaccine. CDR3 nucleotides: TGTGCCAGTAAGACTGAAGAGACCCAGTACTTC. Its translation is CASKTEETQYF.